This TCR beta chain stems from a study of shared clonotypes between healthy human individuals. Researchers divided each subset's genomic DNA evenly across several immunoSEQ plates. In the source study's methods: Filtering differed for immunoSEQ, which gave only junction sequences without quality scores. Only in-frame clones appear in the TCRdb table, and some are missing; sequencing was by immunoSEQ multiplex PCR. V, J and clone size are taken as reported in that table, and D and trimming were inferred from the DNA itself. The table lists around 1,100,000 clones, about 72% of them singletons. The CDR3 spans 16 residues. Germline assignment: CDR1 SGHTA and CDR2 FQGNSA. V lost 5 bases, J lost 5 bases, and 8 bases stayed unmatched. The donors, healthy adults who were HIV-negative, had experienced no recent acute infections or vaccinations.

Sequenced input: memory CD4+ T cells from PBMCs. The subset is: CD45RA-negative fraction. The sequence was obtained from a man aged 18 to 30 in good health. Some clones in this sample may be carry-over from other donors' samples. The rearrangement links TRBV7-2 to TRBJ2-7, with TRBD2 identical over 14 bases. The CDR3 coding sequence is TGTGCCAGCAGCCTCCGACTAGCGGGAGGGGCCAACGAGCAGTACTTC. Its protein is CASSLRLAGGANEQYF.